This passage covers 10 T cell receptor beta chains from one sample sequenced in a study of T cell clonality in common variable immunodeficiency. Study-wide results and caveats: In common variable immunodeficiency, TCR beta chains reportedly carried fewer deletions and N-nucleotide insertions.

No antigen is known for these receptors. TCRdb's copy holds only in-frame clones and misses some; the assay was immunoSEQ multiplex PCR. This sample comprises several thousand clones, none seen once only. The sample consisted of peripheral blood mononuclear cells. Every receptor here comes from a human donor with common variable immunodeficiency.

There are many counts of this clone. The read gets to within 3 residues of the CDR3 end, and the germline J gene fills in the rest. The chain combines TRBV19 with TRBJ1-1, with no clear D. CDR3 length equals 12 residues. V was shortened by 9 bases and J by 1 base, with 9 bases between the two germline ends. Germline CDR1 LNHDA, CDR2 SQIVND (reference sequence). Partial CDR3 DNA: TGTGCCAGCTCCCATAGGAACACTGAA. As protein: CASSHRNTE. The complete CDR3 protein is CASSHRNTEAFF.

Judged by abundance, this clone is large. The CDR3 sequence is CASSLVAGTIEAFF. The part of the CDR3 DNA that was read is TGTGCCAGCAGCTTGGTTGCGGGAACAATTGAA. The rearrangement joins TRBV5-5 to TRBJ1-1; no clear D gene. Read data end 3 residues before the CDR3 end; the end is taken from the germline J gene. This CDR3 is built from 14 residues. V was pared by 0 bases and J by 7 bases, with 13 bases between. The germline gives CDR1 SGHKS, CDR2 YYEKEE (reference sequence).

This clone was detected many times. The DNA ends 3 residues before the CDR3 does, and the rest of the CDR3 is filled in from the germline J gene. The chain joins TRBV27 to TRBJ2-1, with TRBD2 matching 7 bases. Per the germline V gene, CDR1 is MNHEY and CDR2 is SMNVEV (reference sequence). The CDR3 loop spans 16 amino acids. Trimming took 6 bases from V and 7 from J; bases not matched to a gene: 15. Partial CDR3 DNA: TGTGCCAGCAGACGAACAAGCGGGGTGATAGGGAATGAG. Its translation: CASRRTSGVIGNE. The whole CDR3 sequence is CASRRTSGVIGNEQFF.

This clone is classed as medium-sized. Read data end 3 residues before the CDR3 end; the end is taken from the germline J gene. V usage is TRBV7-9 and J usage is TRBJ1-2; 8 nucleotides match TRBD1. The CDR3 length is 14 residues. Germline assignment: CDR1 SEHNR and CDR2 FQNEAQ (reference sequence). V dropped 8 bases and J dropped 5; count of bases not matched to a gene: 10. The DNA read from the CDR3 is TGTGCCAGCGCGCCCTTCGACAGGGGTTATGGC. Residues: CASAPFDRGYG. The complete CDR3 sequence is CASAPFDRGYGYTF.

This clone was seen ten or more times. The read ends 3 residues before the CDR3 terminus; that terminus is restored from the germline J gene. This chain links TRBV6-2 or TRBV6-3 with TRBJ1-6, with D possibly TRBD1 on 5 matching bases. Germline V gives CDR1 MNHEY, CDR2 SVGEGT. This CDR3 comprises 15 residues. Trimming stripped 2 bases from V and 9 bases from J, with 14 bases between. The CDR3 bases that were read are TGTGCCAGCAGTTACAGGGGCGACGGGAGTTCACCC. Its translation is CASSYRGDGSSP. The full CDR3 sequence reads CASSYRGDGSSPLHF.

By share of the sample, this clone is medium-sized. The CDR3 end lies 3 residues beyond the end of the read and is filled in from the germline J gene. The genes are TRBV5-5 and TRBJ1-1; D gene unclear. Germline lookup yields CDR1 SGHKS and CDR2 YYEKEE (reference sequence). V lost 3 bases and J lost 4, with 7 bases in between. The CDR3 contains 12 residues. Incomplete CDR3 DNA: TGTGCCAGCAGCTCGTCGGTCACTGAA. Translated, it gives CASSSSVTE. The entire CDR3 reads CASSSSVTEAFF.

This clone was found many times. The read gets to within 3 residues of the CDR3 end, and the germline J gene fills in the rest. The V and J genes are TRBV7-3 and TRBJ2-3, with 8 positions matching TRBD2. Germline V gene lookup returns CDR1 SGHTA and CDR2 FQGTGA. V shed 1 base, J shed 5 bases, and the junction held 5 bases outside the gene matches. CDR3 length: 15 amino acids. The CDR3 sequence is CASSLIGLAGDTQYF. Incomplete CDR3 DNA: TGTGCCAGCAGCTTAATAGGGCTAGCGGGAGATACG.

This clone was found many times. Read coverage stops 3 residues before the CDR3 terminus; the germline J gene supplies the remainder. This sequence joins TRBV20-1 and TRBJ1-2, with 9 bases identical to TRBD1. This CDR3 region has 13 residues. Germline CDR1 DFQATT, CDR2 SNEGSKA (reference sequence). Trimming cost V 4 bases and J 3 bases; bases outside gene matches: 3. The CDR3 bases that were read are TGCAGTGCTAAAACAGGGGGCGACTATGGC. This sequence encodes CSAKTGGDYG. The full-length CDR3 reads as CSAKTGGDYGYTF.

As regards this clone: The read comes to an end 3 residues before the CDR3 does, leaving the germline J gene to fill in the end. The chain is built from TRBV6-1 and TRBJ1-6; no clear D. This CDR3 contains 13 residues. CDR1 is MNHNS, CDR2 SASEGT, per germline. The sequenced CDR3 bases are TGTGCCAGCAGTGAAGCCGTCTCAACAACC. It specifies CASSEAVSTT. The entire CDR3 reads CASSEAVSTTLHF.

This clone is labeled as medium-sized. The missing CDR3 end, 3 residues past where the read stops, is filled in from the germline J gene. The genes are TRBV19 and TRBJ2-3, with D maybe TRBD1 (6 bases). This CDR3 has 14 residues. V was cut by 4 bases and J by 6 bases, with 14 bases left in between. The germline V gene has CDR1 LNHDA and CDR2 SQIVND (reference sequence). The CDR3 DNA, read in part, is TGTGCCAGTAGTACTCCCAGGGGAATGGATACG. This translates into CASSTPRGMDT. The CDR3 in its entirety is CASSTPRGMDTQYF.